This paragraph covers one T cell receptor beta chain sequence. This clonotype was observed a handful of times. What antigen it recognizes has not been identified. Base qualities were left out, and no much larger clone turns up one base away. Sequencing was carried out with an Illumina HiSeq 1500. TCRdb's own reprocessing of the public reads used fastp at Q25 and MiXCR and kept productive beta chains. Every CDR3 protein is listed once, alongside the most common genes and DNA of its rows. The sample table holds about 400,000 distinct CDR3 sequences, of which roughly 34% were seen once. Of the sample, less than 15% is held by the ten largest clones. The data derive from a study of T cell repertoires in cytomegalovirus infection (dated by TCRdb to 2018 to 2020). Some background on the complete study: Alongside well-studied HLA-B-restricted epitopes, the peptide stimulations were aimed at recently identified HLA-C-restricted CMV epitopes, whose presentation resists viral immunomodulation. Donor HLA type was relevant to the analysis, as public TCR beta signatures indicated carriage of CMV infection together with the matching HLA type. The full study reports these points: In both this cohort and an independent 352-donor cohort, the cumulative frequency of public TCR beta family members distinguished carriers of CMV infection plus the relevant HLA type. The ex vivo response was dominated by HLA-C-restricted CMV-specific TCR beta clonotypes, which also provided the single most frequent clonotype in two of eight donors.

V and J lose 1 base and 7 bases, and a span of 5 bases separates them. CDR1 is given as SGHTA and CDR2 as FQGNSA, both from the germline V gene. The CDR3 goes from the cysteine to the phenylalanine over 13 residues. The CDR3 DNA has 39 bases and is translated from base 1. Reading the label with the study, this specimen's treatment or condition is: in vitro stimulation with specific CMV peptide epitopes to enrich CMV-specific T cells. Recombination linked TRBV7-2 to TRBJ1-6; the D gene identity is not certain. The sequencing here drew on cultured PBMCs, taken from culture after CMV antigen stimulation. The sequence derives from a human donor in good health (CMV status not recorded). Some clones in this sample may be carry-over from other donors' samples. The sequence in DNA is TGTGCCAGCAGCTTAGATAAGAATTCACCCCTCCACTTT. Translated, this gives CASSLDKNSPLHF.